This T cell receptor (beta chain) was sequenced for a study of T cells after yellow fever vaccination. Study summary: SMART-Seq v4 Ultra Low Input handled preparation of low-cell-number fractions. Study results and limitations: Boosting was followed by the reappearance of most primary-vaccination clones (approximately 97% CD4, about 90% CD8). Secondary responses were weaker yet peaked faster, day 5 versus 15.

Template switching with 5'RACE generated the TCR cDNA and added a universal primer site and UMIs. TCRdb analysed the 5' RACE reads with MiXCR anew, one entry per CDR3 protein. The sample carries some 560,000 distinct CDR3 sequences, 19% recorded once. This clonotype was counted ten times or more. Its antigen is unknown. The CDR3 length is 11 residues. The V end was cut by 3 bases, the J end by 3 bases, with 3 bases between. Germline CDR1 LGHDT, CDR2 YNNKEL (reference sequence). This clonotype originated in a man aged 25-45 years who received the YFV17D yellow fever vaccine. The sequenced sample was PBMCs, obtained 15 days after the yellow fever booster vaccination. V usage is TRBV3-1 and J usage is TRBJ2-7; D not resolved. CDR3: CASSQGYEQYF. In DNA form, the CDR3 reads TGTGCCAGCAGCCAGGGCTACGAGCAGTACTTC.